Below, 9 T cell receptor beta chains from the same sample are listed, as sequenced in a study of radiation and T cells in renal cell carcinoma. Clones were read by immunoSEQ multiplex PCR, and TCRdb kept only the in-frame ones, dropping some. In the table there are 15,000 to 20,000 clones, roughly 58% of which are singletons. The treatment denotes: 15 Gy SBRT to primary tumor, nephrectomy 4 weeks later. Specimen: tumor tissue, collected from a patient whose treatment included radiotherapy and nephrectomy. These receptors were obtained from a middle-aged man with renal cell carcinoma.

The V call is TRBV21-1, the J call TRBJ2-4; TRBD1, as called in the table, went unchecked against the DNA. TRBV21-1 is deemed a pseudogene. This CDR3 comprises 15 residues. This chain's CDR3 is CASSWGLPLSNIQYF. The CDR3 DNA sequence: TGTGCCAGCAGCTGGGGGCTTCCACTCTCAAACATTCAGTACTTC.

The chain links TRBV2 to TRBJ2-5; a weak D match, TRBD1 (6 bases). This CDR3 spans 15 amino acids. Germline V gene lookup returns CDR1 SNHLY and CDR2 FYNNEI. The V end lost 6 bases, the J end lost 4 bases, and 18 bases lay between the germline ends. In DNA form, the CDR3 reads TGTGCCAGCAGCCTCTTCGTTCGAGGGGGAGAGACCCAGTACTTC. This sequence encodes CASSLFVRGGETQYF.

This chain joins TRBV5-5 and TRBJ1-3; D unclear. CDR1 SGHKS and CDR2 YYEKEE come from the germline V gene (reference sequence). V gave up 4 bases and J gave up 2 bases, with 13 bases separating them. The CDR3 contains 15 residues. The CDR3: CASSPEGYAGNTIYF. CDR3 nucleotides: TGTGCCAGCAGCCCCGAAGGGTACGCTGGAAACACCATATATTTT.

J is TRBJ2-3 and V is TRBV6-6, with D possibly matching TRBD1 (6 bases). Germline CDR1 MNHNY, CDR2 SVGAGI (reference sequence). The CDR3 covers 15 residues. Trimming took off 6 bases at V and 2 bases at J, with 15 bases between the two ends. CDR3 protein: CASSFRGWNTDTQYF. The CDR3, as DNA: TGTGCCAGCAGCTTCAGGGGCTGGAACACAGATACGCAGTATTTT.

The table lists this clone with a count of one. The chain uses TRBV6-6 and TRBJ2-7; D is uncertain. The CDR3 contains 13 residues. Trimming removed 4 bases at V and 5 bases at J, with 12 bases between. Germline V gives CDR1 MNHNY, CDR2 SVGAGI (reference sequence). CDR3 region: CASSSGSLDEQYF. CDR3 nucleotides: TGTGCCAGCAGTTCCGGCAGCCTCGACGAGCAGTACTTC.

This clone appeared once. This chain uses TRBV2 with TRBJ2-5; TRBD2 aligns across 9 bases. V shed 9 bases and J 2 bases; nucleotides not matched to a gene: 10. The germline V gene encodes CDR1 SNHLY and CDR2 FYNNEI. This CDR3 comprises 15 residues. The CDR3 here is CASSGGGGEQETQYF. Written as DNA, the CDR3 is TGTGCCAGTTCCGGCGGCGGGGGGGAGCAAGAGACCCAGTACTTC.

The CDR3: CASSPQVASNEQFF. The CDR3 coding sequence is TGTGCCAGCAGCCCCCAGGTAGCGAGCAATGAGCAGTTCTTC. This sequence joins TRBV9 and TRBJ2-1, with D perhaps TRBD2 (5 bases). The CDR3 sequence is 14 residues long. V was clipped by 4 bases and J by 6 bases, with 14 bases between them. The germline V gene has CDR1 SGDLS and CDR2 YYNGEE.

The chain recombines TRBV5-6 with TRBJ1-4; TRBD1 matches at 11 bases. V was clipped by 1 base and J by 6 bases; unmatched bases: 2. In germline, CDR1 is SGHDT, CDR2 YYEEEE. CDR3 size: 15 residues. The CDR3 bases are TGTGCCAGCAGCTTGCCGGGACAGGGGGATGAAAAACTGTTTTTT. It is translated as CASSLPGQGDEKLFF.

The chain links TRBV5-1 to TRBJ2-1; 8 bases fit TRBD2. This CDR3 is 15 amino acids long. J gave up 8 bases and V 3 bases, and 10 bases lay outside the gene matches. The germline CDR1 and CDR2 sequences are SGHRS and YFSETQ. The CDR3 here is CASSSEAGVYYEQFF. In DNA, the CDR3 is TGCGCCAGCAGCTCAGAAGCGGGAGTGTACTATGAGCAGTTCTTC.